This T cell receptor beta chain was documented in a study of T cell repertoires in cytomegalovirus infection. Study context: Public TCR beta signatures were indicative of both CMV infection and a matching HLA type. Study-level findings and limits: Clonotype analysis showed dominance of the ex vivo response by HLA-C-restricted CMV-specific TCR beta clonotypes.

TCRdb called the reads again in MiXCR, with one record for every CDR3 protein. The sample has approximately 500,000 distinct CDR3 sequences; 26% are singletons. As to this clonotype: The antigen is unknown.

CDR3 size: 14 residues. CDR1 is KGHSH, CDR2 LQKENI, per germline. V was trimmed by 1 base and J by 3 bases, leaving 8 bases between them. The sequenced material came from PBMCs. V is TRBV18 and J is TRBJ2-3; D is perhaps TRBD2 (5 bases). The clonotype comes from a human donor in good health (CMV status not recorded). Some clones in this sample may be carry-over from other donors' samples. CDR3 nucleotides: TGTGCCAGCTCACCACTCGGGAAGACAGATACGCAGTATTTT. As protein: CASSPLGKTDTQYF.